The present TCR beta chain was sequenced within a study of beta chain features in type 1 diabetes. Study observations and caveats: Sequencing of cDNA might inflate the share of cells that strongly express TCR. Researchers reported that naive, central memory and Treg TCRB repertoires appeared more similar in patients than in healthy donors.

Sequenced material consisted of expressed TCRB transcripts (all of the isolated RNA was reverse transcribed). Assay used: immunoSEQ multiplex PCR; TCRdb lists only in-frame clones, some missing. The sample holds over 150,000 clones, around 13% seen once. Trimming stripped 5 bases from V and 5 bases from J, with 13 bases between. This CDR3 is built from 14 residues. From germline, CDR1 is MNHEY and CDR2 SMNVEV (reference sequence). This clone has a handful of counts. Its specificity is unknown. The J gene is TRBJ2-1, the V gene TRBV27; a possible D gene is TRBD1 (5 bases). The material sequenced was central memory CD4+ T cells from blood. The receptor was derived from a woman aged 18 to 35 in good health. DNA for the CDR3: TGTGCCAGCAGTGGTGGCGACAGCCACAATGAGCAGTTCTTC. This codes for CASSGGDSHNEQFF.